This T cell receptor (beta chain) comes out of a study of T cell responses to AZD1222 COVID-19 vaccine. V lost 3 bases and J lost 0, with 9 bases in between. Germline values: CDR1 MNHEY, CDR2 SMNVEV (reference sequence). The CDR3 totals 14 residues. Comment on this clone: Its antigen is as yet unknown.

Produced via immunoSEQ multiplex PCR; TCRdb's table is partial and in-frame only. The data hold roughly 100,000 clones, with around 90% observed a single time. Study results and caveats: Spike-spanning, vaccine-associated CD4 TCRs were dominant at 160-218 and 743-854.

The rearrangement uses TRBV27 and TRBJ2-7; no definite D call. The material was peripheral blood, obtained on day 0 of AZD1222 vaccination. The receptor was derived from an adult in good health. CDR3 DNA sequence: TGTGCCAGCAGTTTGGGCCAGGCCTCCTACGAGCAGTACTTC. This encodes CASSLGQASYEQYF.